Listed below are T cell receptor beta chains from one sample, sequenced in a study of cytomegalovirus exposure and HLA in healthy donors. Sequenced by immunoSEQ multiplex PCR; TCRdb stores in-frame clones only, minus some. The data show about 110,000 clones, approximately 60% seen once. Sequencing was done on a sample of PBMCs. The receptors come from a woman younger than 45 in good health and CMV-seronegative. The CDR3 runs from the conserved cysteine through the conserved F or W. D genes are given only for firm matches. Clone size is shown for a subset of rows, as once, few, many or a class of expanded clone.

abundance: few; j_gene: TRBJ1-1; v_gene: TRBV27; d_gene: TRBD1; CDR3nt: TGTGCCAGCTCTTGGACAGGGGGTAACACTGAAGCTTTCTTT; CDR3aa: CASSWTGGNTEAFF
abundance: -; j_gene: TRBJ2-3; v_gene: TRBV29-1; d_gene: -; CDR3nt: TGCAGCGTTGATGCATTGAGCACCACTAGCACAGATACGCAGTATTTT; CDR3aa: CSVDALSTTSTDTQYF
abundance: few; j_gene: TRBJ1-1; v_gene: TRBV10-3; d_gene: TRBD1; CDR3nt: TGTGCCATCAGTCTAGACAGGGGTGGCACTGAAGCTTTCTTT; CDR3aa: CAISLDRGGTEAFF
abundance: -; j_gene: TRBJ2-1; v_gene: TRBV19; d_gene: TRBD2; CDR3nt: TGTGCCACTACTAGCGGGAGGCGGTACAATGAGCAGTTCTTC; CDR3aa: CATTSGRRYNEQFF
abundance: few; j_gene: TRBJ1-4; v_gene: TRBV6-5; d_gene: TRBD1; CDR3nt: TGTGCCAGCAGTTACGAGGGACAGCCCAATGAAAAACTGTTTTTT; CDR3aa: CASSYEGQPNEKLFF
abundance: few; j_gene: TRBJ1-2; v_gene: TRBV10-3; d_gene: TRBD1; CDR3nt: TGTGCCATCAGTGACCTATCCGGGACAGACTATGGCTACACCTTC; CDR3aa: CAISDLSGTDYGYTF
abundance: -; j_gene: TRBJ1-2; v_gene: TRBV25-1; d_gene: -; CDR3nt: TGTGCCAGCAGCTCGGGACTGATGTATGGCTACACCTTC; CDR3aa: CASSSGLMYGYTF
abundance: -; j_gene: TRBJ2-1; v_gene: TRBV27; d_gene: TRBD2; CDR3nt: TGTGCCAGCAGTTTTGGCGGGAGGAATGAGCAGTTCTTC; CDR3aa: CASSFGGRNEQFF
abundance: once; j_gene: TRBJ2-7; v_gene: TRBV28; d_gene: TRBD2; CDR3nt: TGTGCCAGCAGCCCCTCCGGACTAGAGCTCTACGAGCAGTACTTC; CDR3aa: CASSPSGLELYEQYF
abundance: -; j_gene: TRBJ2-7; v_gene: TRBV7-8; d_gene: TRBD2; CDR3nt: TGTGCCAGCGGAGTAGCGGGAGCACCTGACGAGCAGTACTTC; CDR3aa: CASGVAGAPDEQYF
abundance: -; j_gene: TRBJ2-2; v_gene: TRBV7-7; d_gene: TRBD2; CDR3nt: TGTGCTAGCAGCCCTAGCGGAGGGAACACCGGGGAGCTGTTTTTT; CDR3aa: CASSPSGGNTGELFF
abundance: -; j_gene: TRBJ1-1; v_gene: TRBV5-1; d_gene: TRBD1; CDR3nt: TGCGCCAGCAGCTTGGAACAGGGGGCTGACCCTGAAGCTTTCTTT; CDR3aa: CASSLEQGADPEAFF
abundance: -; j_gene: TRBJ2-1; v_gene: TRBV28; d_gene: -; CDR3nt: TGTGCCAGCAGTTTCGGGACACACTCCTACAATGAGCAGTTCTTC; CDR3aa: CASSFGTHSYNEQFF
abundance: -; j_gene: TRBJ2-7; v_gene: TRBV5-4; d_gene: -; CDR3nt: TGTGCCAGCAGCTTGTCTGGGCAGAACTACGAGCAGTACTTC; CDR3aa: CASSLSGQNYEQYF
abundance: few; j_gene: TRBJ2-1; v_gene: TRBV7-2; d_gene: TRBD1; CDR3nt: TGTGCCAGCAGCTTACAAAGTCCCGGGACAGGGAACAATGAGCAGTTCTTC; CDR3aa: CASSLQSPGTGNNEQFF
abundance: few; j_gene: TRBJ2-3; v_gene: TRBV6-1; d_gene: TRBD2; CDR3nt: TGTGCCAGCAGTGAAAGAGCGGGAGGTAGCACAGATACGCAGTATTTT; CDR3aa: CASSERAGGSTDTQYF
abundance: -; j_gene: TRBJ2-5; v_gene: TRBV5-8; d_gene: -; CDR3nt: TGTGCCAGCAGCTTGAAGGGGAGGGAGACCCAGTACTTC; CDR3aa: CASSLKGRETQYF
abundance: -; j_gene: TRBJ2-1; v_gene: TRBV30; d_gene: -; CDR3nt: TGTGCCTGGAACGGACAGCCGTACAATGAGCAGTTCTTC; CDR3aa: CAWNGQPYNEQFF
abundance: -; j_gene: TRBJ1-4; v_gene: TRBV6-5; d_gene: -; CDR3nt: TGTGCCAGCAGTCGACGGGGTTTTAATGAAAAACTGTTTTTT; CDR3aa: CASSRRGFNEKLFF
abundance: -; j_gene: TRBJ1-1; v_gene: TRBV28; d_gene: -; CDR3nt: TGTGCCAGCAGTTTACCGGGGGTAAAAACTGAAGCTTTCTTT; CDR3aa: CASSLPGVKTEAFF
abundance: -; j_gene: TRBJ1-2; v_gene: TRBV6-5; d_gene: -; CDR3nt: TGTGCCAGCAGTTACTCCCAGAGCGGGGTTCACTACACCTTC; CDR3aa: CASSYSQSGVHYTF
abundance: -; j_gene: TRBJ1-5; v_gene: TRBV28; d_gene: -; CDR3nt: TGTGCCAGCAGTTTAGACAACCAGCCCCAGCATTTT; CDR3aa: CASSLDNQPQHF
abundance: -; j_gene: TRBJ2-7; v_gene: TRBV28; d_gene: TRBD2; CDR3nt: TGTGCCAGCAGTTTAGCGGGAGCGAGCTCCTACGAGCAGTACTTC; CDR3aa: CASSLAGASSYEQYF
abundance: -; j_gene: TRBJ2-2; v_gene: TRBV28; d_gene: TRBD2; CDR3nt: TGTGCCAGCAGTCGACTAGCGGGAGACACCGGGGAGCTGTTTTTT; CDR3aa: CASSRLAGDTGELFF
abundance: -; j_gene: TRBJ2-3; v_gene: TRBV5-1; d_gene: TRBD2; CDR3nt: TGCGCCAGCAGCGCGGGGAGGGTGGGACTCATGCCAGATACGCAGTATTTT; CDR3aa: CASSAGRVGLMPDTQYF
abundance: -; j_gene: TRBJ2-7; v_gene: TRBV4-1; d_gene: -; CDR3nt: TGCGCCAGCAGCCAAGATCTAAAATCCTACGAGCAGTACTTC; CDR3aa: CASSQDLKSYEQYF
abundance: -; j_gene: TRBJ1-2; v_gene: TRBV7-8; d_gene: -; CDR3nt: TGTGCCAGCACCCAGTGGGGGGACGGGTATAGCTACACCTTC; CDR3aa: CASTQWGDGYSYTF
abundance: -; j_gene: TRBJ2-7; v_gene: TRBV11-3; d_gene: -; CDR3nt: TGTGCCAGCAGCTCGGGACACCTCTACGAGCAGTACTTC; CDR3aa: CASSSGHLYEQYF
abundance: few; j_gene: TRBJ2-4; v_gene: TRBV19; d_gene: -; CDR3nt: TGTGCCAGTAGCCCTAGGGACATCACCAAAAACATTCAGTACTTC; CDR3aa: CASSPRDITKNIQYF
abundance: -; j_gene: TRBJ2-2; v_gene: TRBV7-2; d_gene: TRBD2; CDR3nt: TGTGCCAGCAGCTTGGGGACTACGACCACCGGGGAGCTGTTTTTT; CDR3aa: CASSLGTTTTGELFF
abundance: -; j_gene: TRBJ1-1; v_gene: TRBV27; d_gene: TRBD1; CDR3nt: TGTGCCAGCAGTACCTTCAGGGGGACGCCTAACACTGAAGCTTTCTTT; CDR3aa: CASSTFRGTPNTEAFF
abundance: few; j_gene: TRBJ2-7; v_gene: TRBV28; d_gene: TRBD1; CDR3nt: TGTGCCAGCAGCTCTTTTTTGGACAGGGAGAGCTACGAGCAGTACTTC; CDR3aa: CASSSFLDRESYEQYF
abundance: few; j_gene: TRBJ2-3; v_gene: TRBV11-2; d_gene: -; CDR3nt: TGTGCCAGCAGCTTCGTTGATACGCAGTATTTT; CDR3aa: CASSFVDTQYF
abundance: -; j_gene: TRBJ1-5; v_gene: TRBV27; d_gene: -; CDR3nt: TGTGCCAGCAGTTCCGCCCTCGGCAGGAATAGCAATCAGCCCCAGCATTTT; CDR3aa: CASSSALGRNSNQPQHF
abundance: few; j_gene: TRBJ1-1; v_gene: TRBV6-1; d_gene: TRBD1; CDR3nt: TGTGCCAGCAGTGAGGGGACAGGGGACTCCAACTACATGGGGAACACTGAAGCTTTCTTT; CDR3aa: CASSEGTGDSNYMGNTEAFF
abundance: few; j_gene: TRBJ2-5; v_gene: TRBV4-2; d_gene: -; CDR3nt: TGTGCCAGCAGCCAAGAAGGTGGGAGCAGTGAGACCCAGTACTTC; CDR3aa: CASSQEGGSSETQYF
abundance: -; j_gene: TRBJ1-4; v_gene: TRBV29-1; d_gene: TRBD1; CDR3nt: TGCAGCTTTTTGACAGGGGGCGCCACTGAAAAACTGTTTTTT; CDR3aa: CSFLTGGATEKLFF
abundance: -; j_gene: TRBJ1-1; v_gene: TRBV6-5; d_gene: TRBD1; CDR3nt: TGTGCCAGCAGTTCGCCGGGACAGGGTACTGAAGCTTTCTTT; CDR3aa: CASSSPGQGTEAFF
abundance: -; j_gene: TRBJ1-1; v_gene: TRBV28; d_gene: -; CDR3nt: TGTGCCAGCAGTTTTAGTTTGAACACTGAAGCTTTCTTT; CDR3aa: CASSFSLNTEAFF
abundance: -; j_gene: TRBJ2-3; v_gene: TRBV13; d_gene: -; CDR3nt: TGTGCCAGCAGTACCCCCTCGAGCCATACGCAGTATTTT; CDR3aa: CASSTPSSHTQYF
abundance: -; j_gene: TRBJ1-1; v_gene: TRBV5-1; d_gene: -; CDR3nt: TGCGCCAGCGGCGGCTGGGGCGTGAACACTGAAGCTTTCTTT; CDR3aa: CASGGWGVNTEAFF
abundance: -; j_gene: TRBJ2-6; v_gene: TRBV28; d_gene: -; CDR3nt: TGTGCCAGCAGACAACTACAGGTCTCTGGGGCCAACGTCCTGACTTTC; CDR3aa: CASRQLQVSGANVLTF
abundance: once; j_gene: TRBJ2-3; v_gene: TRBV6-1; d_gene: TRBD2; CDR3nt: TGTGCCAGCAGTGAATTACTAGCGGGAGAGGTGGATACGCAGTATTTT; CDR3aa: CASSELLAGEVDTQYF
abundance: -; j_gene: TRBJ2-1; v_gene: TRBV28; d_gene: -; CDR3nt: TGTGCCAGCAGTTTTAGCCCCTACTCCTACAATGAGCAGTTCTTC; CDR3aa: CASSFSPYSYNEQFF
abundance: -; j_gene: TRBJ1-1; v_gene: TRBV19; d_gene: TRBD1; CDR3nt: TGTGCCAGTACTCGAACAGGGGGCGCGGGGACTGAAGCTTTCTTT; CDR3aa: CASTRTGGAGTEAFF
abundance: -; j_gene: TRBJ1-4; v_gene: TRBV2; d_gene: -; CDR3nt: TGTGCCAGCACCCGGAGTCGACCGCGGGGGTTTACAACTAATGAAAAACTGTTTTTT; CDR3aa: CASTRSRPRGFTTNEKLFF
abundance: -; j_gene: TRBJ2-7; v_gene: TRBV27; d_gene: -; CDR3nt: TGTGCCAGCAGTCCCACCTGGGCGAGAAGCTCCTACGAGCAGTACTTC; CDR3aa: CASSPTWARSSYEQYF
abundance: -; j_gene: TRBJ1-2; v_gene: TRBV29-1; d_gene: -; CDR3nt: TGCAGCGTTGAACTTGGGGGGTTCGGCTATGGCTACACCTTC; CDR3aa: CSVELGGFGYGYTF
abundance: -; j_gene: TRBJ1-1; v_gene: TRBV5-6; d_gene: -; CDR3nt: TGTGCCAGCAGCTTCGGCAGGGGACACACTGAAGCTTTCTTT; CDR3aa: CASSFGRGHTEAFF
abundance: -; j_gene: TRBJ1-2; v_gene: TRBV20-1; d_gene: -; CDR3nt: TGCAGTGCTGGACGAGGGCCCACCTTC; CDR3aa: CSAGRGPTF
abundance: -; j_gene: TRBJ2-7; v_gene: TRBV18; d_gene: -; CDR3nt: TGTGCCAGCTCACCGATCGGGTGGGTAGTCGACGAGCAGTACTTC; CDR3aa: CASSPIGWVVDEQYF
abundance: -; j_gene: TRBJ2-7; v_gene: TRBV7-6; d_gene: -; CDR3nt: TGTGCCAGCAGCTTATTCGGTCCCGGAGTTCTAGGCGAGCAGTACTTC; CDR3aa: CASSLFGPGVLGEQYF
abundance: -; j_gene: TRBJ1-1; v_gene: TRBV2; d_gene: -; CDR3nt: TGTGCCAGCAGTGCGCAAGGCTCATTGGGGAGGGGAATGAACACTGAAGCTTTCTTT; CDR3aa: CASSAQGSLGRGMNTEAFF